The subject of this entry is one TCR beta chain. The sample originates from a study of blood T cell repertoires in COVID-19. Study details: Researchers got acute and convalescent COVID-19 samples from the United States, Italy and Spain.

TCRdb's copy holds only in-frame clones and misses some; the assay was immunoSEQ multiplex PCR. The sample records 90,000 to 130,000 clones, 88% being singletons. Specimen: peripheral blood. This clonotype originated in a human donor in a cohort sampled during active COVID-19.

CDR3 protein: CASSPPGSYNEQFF. The CDR3 region has the DNA TGTGCCAGCAGCCCCCCGGGGAGCTACAATGAGCAGTTCTTC. The chain joins TRBV7-9 to TRBJ2-1; weak D call: TRBD2 (5 bases). Germline assignment: CDR1 SEHNR and CDR2 FQNEAQ (reference sequence). The V and J ends lost 5 bases and 3 bases respectively, with 11 bases between them. CDR3 length: 14 residues.